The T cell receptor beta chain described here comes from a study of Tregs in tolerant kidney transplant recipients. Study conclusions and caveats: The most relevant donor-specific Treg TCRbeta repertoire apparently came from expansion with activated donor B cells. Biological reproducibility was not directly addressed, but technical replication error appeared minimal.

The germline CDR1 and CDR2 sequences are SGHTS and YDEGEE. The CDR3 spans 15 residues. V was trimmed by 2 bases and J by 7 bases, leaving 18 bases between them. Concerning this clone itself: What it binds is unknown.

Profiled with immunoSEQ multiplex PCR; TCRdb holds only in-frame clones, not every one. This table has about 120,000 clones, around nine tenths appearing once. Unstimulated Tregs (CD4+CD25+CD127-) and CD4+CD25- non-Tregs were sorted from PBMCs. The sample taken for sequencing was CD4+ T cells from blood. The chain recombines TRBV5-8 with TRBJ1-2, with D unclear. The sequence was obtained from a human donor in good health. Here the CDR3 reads CASSFPGEGYSGYTF. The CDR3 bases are TGTGCCAGCAGCTTTCCTGGCGAGGGATATAGTGGCTACACCTTC.